The 27 T cell receptor beta chains reported below all come from one sample, sequenced in a study of OX40 agonist ivuxolimab in advanced cancers. Sequencing used immunoSEQ multiplex PCR; TCRdb keeps in-frame clones, though not all of them. The repertoire includes tens of thousands of clones, over 80% of them detected once, and 4% to 5.5% sits in the top ten. The source was CD4+ or CD8+ T cells sorted from blood, collected in a trial of the OX40 agonist ivuxolimab. The receptors stem from an adult with an advanced solid tumor such as melanoma, head and neck, liver or kidney cancer.

This clone appeared a single time. The genes are TRBV7-2 and TRBJ1-5, with a tentative D call TRBD1 (5 bases). The CDR3 is 15 amino acids. With 1 base removed from V and 2 bases from J, the gap between germline ends came to 9 bases. The germline V gene has CDR1 SGHTA and CDR2 FQGNSA. In DNA form, the CDR3 reads TGTGCCAGCAGCTTAGTGTTGGGGGGCAATCAGCCCCAGCATTTT. Translation: CASSLVLGGNQPQHF.

This clone occurred a few times. This sequence joins TRBV28 and TRBJ1-5; no reliable D call. CDR1 is MDHEN, CDR2 SYDVKM, per germline. V lost 6 bases to trimming and J lost 3 bases, with 24 bases between them. This CDR3 comprises 18 residues. The DNA of the CDR3 is TGTGCCAGCAGCACCACCGAGCTACGAGGACTTTACAATCAGCCCCAGCATTTT. This encodes CASSTTELRGLYNQPQHF.

J is TRBJ2-7 and V is TRBV7-9; the match to TRBD2 covers 12 bases. The CDR3 runs 16 residues. With V trimmed by 4 bases and J by 2 bases, 6 bases remained unmatched. Germline loops: CDR1 SEHNR, CDR2 FQNEAQ (reference sequence). CDR3 sequence (DNA): TGTGCCAGCAGCTCGAGGACTAGCGGGGCCACCTACGAGCAGTACTTC. Protein: CASSSRTSGATYEQYF.

The CDR3 DNA follows: TGTGCCAGCAGCTTAGGGCAGCAGAGCTCTGGAAACACCATATATTTT. The encoded protein is CASSLGQQSSGNTIYF. This chain uses TRBV13 with TRBJ1-3; D ambiguous. CDR3 length: 16 amino acids. V was cut by 0 bases and J by 0 bases, with 9 bases left in between. Germline V gene sequence: CDR1 PRHDT, CDR2 FYEKMQ (reference sequence).

The chain recombines TRBV27 with TRBJ1-1; D possibly corresponds to TRBD1 (6 bases). V was clipped by 7 bases and J by 3 bases, with 12 bases between them. CDR1 and CDR2 from the germline V gene are MNHEY and SMNVEV (reference sequence). The CDR3 covers 13 residues. CDR3 amino acids: CASKGQDYTEAFF. Written as DNA, the CDR3 is TGTGCCAGCAAGGGACAAGACTACACTGAAGCTTTCTTT.

The chain is built from TRBV11-2 and TRBJ2-5; TRBD2 agrees at 9 bases. This CDR3 region has 14 residues. V lost 8 bases, J lost 9 bases, and 13 bases stayed unmatched. CDR1 is SGHAT and CDR2 is FQNNGV in the germline V gene. The CDR3, as DNA: TGTGCCAGCCGAGGTAGCGGGAGCCAAGGGGCCCAGTACTTC. This translates into CASRGSGSQGAQYF.

This chain uses TRBV6-1 with TRBJ1-2, with 7 nucleotides matching TRBD1. This CDR3 is built from 14 residues. Per germline, CDR1 MNHNS and CDR2 SASEGT. V lost 3 bases and J lost 5; bases outside the gene matches: 6. The CDR3 region has the DNA TGTGCCAGCAGTGATTCTTTGACAGGGTATGGCTACACCTTC. Amino acid sequence: CASSDSLTGYGYTF.

This clone was seen just once. CDR3: CASSLGVETQYF. CDR3 DNA sequence: TGCGCCAGCAGCTTGGGGGTGGAGACCCAGTACTTC. The J gene is TRBJ2-5, the V gene TRBV5-1; no reliable D call. V was shortened by 0 bases and J by 5 bases, with 5 bases between the two germline ends. The CDR3 is 12 residues long. Germline-derived CDR1 and CDR2 are SGHRS and YFSETQ.

The chain links TRBV10-2 to TRBJ1-2; no reliable D call. The CDR3 runs to 14 residues. V lost 5 bases to trimming and J lost 4 bases, with 14 bases between them. CDR1 is WSHSY and CDR2 is SAAADI in the germline V gene. Here the CDR3 DNA reads TGCGCCAGCAGTTTCTCCGTCTCGGGCTATGGCTACACCTTC. Encoded protein: CASSFSVSGYGYTF.

The chain is built from TRBV18 and TRBJ2-5; TRBD1 is a possible D gene (5 bases). Trimming pared 1 base from V and 5 bases from J, leaving 14 bases between. Germline V gene lookup returns CDR1 KGHSH and CDR2 LQKENI. The CDR3 consists of 15 residues. The DNA for the CDR3 is TGTGCCAGCTCACCACTTAGGGGCGGTGATGAGACCCAGTACTTC. Translation gives CASSPLRGGDETQYF.

The chain employs TRBV5-1 and TRBJ2-5; D gene unclear. Germline V gene data show CDR1 as SGHRS and CDR2 as YFSETQ. V was shortened by 0 bases and J by 1 base, with 10 bases between the two germline ends. The CDR3 covers 15 residues. The CDR3 protein is CASSLASGTQETQYF. The CDR3 DNA reads as TGCGCCAGCAGCTTGGCTTCAGGTACCCAAGAGACCCAGTACTTC.

The rearrangement uses TRBV10-3 and TRBJ2-7, with D perhaps given as TRBD1 or TRBD2 (5 bases each). Between the trimmed V and J ends, which lost 4 bases and 3 bases, there was a span of 10 bases. The CDR3 sequence is 13 residues long. The germline V gene has CDR1 ENHRY and CDR2 SYGVKD. CDR3 loop: CAISAGPRYEQYF. The CDR3 DNA reads as TGTGCCATCAGTGCGGGACCCCGCTACGAGCAGTACTTC.

This chain joins TRBV6-1 and TRBJ2-1; 7 bases map to TRBD1. Germline CDR1 MNHNS, CDR2 SASEGT. J lost 2 bases, V lost 6 bases, and 7 bases had no gene match. The CDR3 covers 15 residues. CDR3 residues: CASSLVGQPYNEQFF. The CDR3 DNA reads TGTGCCAGCAGCCTAGTGGGACAGCCCTACAATGAGCAGTTCTTC.

Notes on this clone: An end of the junction does not agree with germline; a read error may underlie this. This chain links TRBV18 with TRBJ2-7; D not resolved. The CDR3 is 13 residues long. Germline assignment: CDR1 KGHSH and CDR2 LQKENI. In DNA, the CDR3 is TGTGCCAGCTCACCTACAAGCTCCCACGAGCAGTACTTC. As protein: CASSPTSSHEQYF.

The genes are TRBV7-9 and TRBJ2-3; D remains unclear. The V and J ends lost 0 bases and 2 bases respectively, with 12 bases between them. The CDR3 covers 16 residues. Per the germline V gene, CDR1 is SEHNR and CDR2 is FQNEAQ (reference sequence). This CDR3 reads CASSLARRDYTDTQYF. CDR3 nucleotide sequence: TGTGCCAGCAGCTTAGCACGCAGAGATTACACAGATACGCAGTATTTT.

V usage is TRBV21-1 and J usage is TRBJ1-5; the table calls TRBD1, which could not be checked here. TRBV21-1 is a pseudogene locus. The CDR3 has 16 amino acids. CDR3 protein: CAITPFRARPNQPQHF. CDR3 nucleotides: TGTGCAATCACCCCGTTCAGGGCTAGGCCCAATCAGCCCCAGCATTTT.

The genes are TRBV5-5 and TRBJ1-3; the match to TRBD1 covers 10 bases. The CDR3 totals 17 residues. Germline V gene data show CDR1 as SGHKS and CDR2 as YYEKEE (reference sequence). V lost 5 bases to trimming and J lost 2 bases; unmatched junction nucleotides: 10. The CDR3 DNA reads as TGTGCCAGCAGTAGACAGGGGGCGCAGGATCCTGGAAACACCATATATTTT. It codes for CASSRQGAQDPGNTIYF.

V is TRBV6-5 and J is TRBJ1-1; D not resolved. V shed 3 bases and J shed 0 bases, with 8 bases lying between them. Germline V gives CDR1 MNHEY, CDR2 SVGAGI. CDR3 length: 14 residues. The CDR3 DNA is TGTGCCAGCAGTTATAGGCAGCTGAACACTGAAGCTTTCTTT. Translated, it gives CASSYRQLNTEAFF.

The chain recombines TRBV11-2 with TRBJ2-3; unclear D gene. Trimming took 1 base from V and 2 from J, leaving 10 bases between them. Germline loops: CDR1 SGHAT, CDR2 FQNNGV. This CDR3 is built from 15 residues. The CDR3 DNA sequence: TGTGCCAGCAGCTTAGCCAGGACCCACACAGATACGCAGTATTTT. This encodes CASSLARTHTDTQYF.

The chain combines TRBV9 with TRBJ2-3, with 10 bases identical to TRBD1. Trimming removed 2 bases from V and 6 bases from J; junction bases left unmatched: 3. CDR3 length: 14 residues. Germline V CDR1 and CDR2: SGDLS, YYNGEE. The CDR3 reads CASSVGDRGDTQYF. For the CDR3, the DNA is TGTGCCAGCAGCGTCGGGGACAGGGGTGATACGCAGTATTTT.

This rearrangement joins TRBV6-1 to TRBJ2-2; D is unresolved. Trimming stripped 3 bases from V and 5 bases from J, with 13 bases between. The V gene's germline CDR1 is MNHNS and CDR2 SASEGT. The CDR3 covers 15 residues. CDR3 bases: TGTGCCAGCAGTGATACACGAGCGTTTACCGGGGAGCTGTTTTTT. Translated, it gives CASSDTRAFTGELFF.

V gene TRBV11-2 combines with J gene TRBJ2-1; 13 bases line up with TRBD2. J gave up 7 bases and V 5 bases, and 8 bases lay outside the gene matches. The CDR3 is 16 amino acids. The germline V gene has CDR1 SGHAT and CDR2 FQNNGV. The CDR3 sequence is CASSPRLAGGGNEQFF. In DNA, the CDR3 is TGTGCCAGCAGCCCTCGACTAGCGGGGGGCGGGAATGAGCAGTTCTTC.

V gene TRBV15 combines with J gene TRBJ2-5; D may be TRBD1 (6 bases). Germline CDR1 reads LNHNV; CDR2 reads YYDKDF (reference sequence). V shed 1 base and J shed 4 bases, with 13 bases lying between them. The CDR3 runs to 15 residues. The CDR3 bases are TGTGCCACCAGCAGAGCGAGACAGGCGACAGAGACCCAGTACTTC. This translates into CATSRARQATETQYF.

The rearrangement uses TRBV19 and TRBJ2-1, with a tentative D call TRBD2 (6 bases). The V gene's germline CDR1 is LNHDA and CDR2 SQIVND (reference sequence). V gave up 1 base and J gave up 7 bases, with 14 bases separating them. The length of the CDR3 is 15 residues. The CDR3 region is CASSIAGVTGNEQFF. The CDR3, as DNA: TGTGCCAGTAGTATAGCGGGGGTTACAGGTAATGAGCAGTTCTTC.

The J gene is TRBJ2-7, the V gene TRBV7-3; weak D call: TRBD2 (6 bases). The CDR3 contains 16 residues. Germline CDR1 and CDR2: SGHTA and FQGTGA. The germline V and J ends were trimmed by 2 bases and 5 bases, with 19 bases remaining between them. This chain's CDR3 is CASSLGSLGGKNEQYF. The CDR3 DNA is TGTGCCAGCAGCTTAGGGTCACTCGGGGGAAAGAACGAGCAGTACTTC.

The rearrangement links TRBV6-4 to TRBJ1-1; D uncertain. V was pared by 10 bases and J by 1 base, with 16 bases between. The V gene's germline CDR1 is MRHNA and CDR2 SNTAGT. This CDR3 region has 14 residues. Here the CDR3 DNA reads TGTGCCACCTACCACCAAGGACCGAACACTGAAGCTTTCTTT. Translation gives CATYHQGPNTEAFF.

This chain joins TRBV6-1 and TRBJ2-7; 9 bases are shared with TRBD1. CDR1 is MNHNS and CDR2 is SASEGT in the germline V gene. The V gene end was trimmed by 5 bases and the J gene end by 1 base; junction bases not matched to a gene: 6. This CDR3 contains 15 residues. The CDR3 DNA reads TGTGCCAGCAGTTCAACCGGGACAGGGTCCTACGAGCAGTACTTC. It specifies CASSSTGTGSYEQYF.